The clone carrying this T cell receptor (beta chain) was observed a single time. The germline V gene encodes CDR1 MDHEN and CDR2 SYDVKM. The J segment lost 2 bases and the V segment lost 6 bases, leaving 5 bases of the junction unmatched. The CDR3 loop spans 14 amino acids. Cohort assignment relied on participant-reported clinical history. Exposed participants came across a COVID-19 case within 2 weeks before study entry. Produced via immunoSEQ multiplex PCR; TCRdb's table is partial and in-frame only. The table has 350,000 to 500,000 clones, approximately 91% seen once. This record belongs to a study of blood T cell repertoires in COVID-19.

This sequence was found in a woman aged 18-29 years who had been exposed to COVID-19. V is TRBV28 and J is TRBJ1-1, with 8 positions matching TRBD1. Source material: PBMCs or T cells enriched from blood (not recorded which). The CDR3 sequence: CASRIGQGNTEAFF. The CDR3 DNA is TGTGCCAGCAGGATAGGACAGGGCAACACTGAAGCTTTCTTT.